The rows below give T cell receptor beta chains drawn from one sample of a study of spatial heterogeneity in lung cancer. MiXCR, run by TCRdb on the 5' RACE reads, gives a single entry per CDR3 protein. Found here are 20,000 to 25,000 distinct CDR3 sequences, about 7% of them singletons; the top ten hold roughly an eighth. The source was PBMCs, collected at surgery. The receptors here all came from a male donor with early-stage non-small cell lung cancer. The CDR3 runs from the conserved cysteine through the conserved F or W. A D gene is named only where the DNA matches it firmly. Size is stated for part of the rows, as once, few or many counts, or as a class when the clone is expanded.

clone_size	v_call	cdr3_length	d_call	j_call	cdr3_nt	cdr3_aa
.	TRBV5-1	15	.	TRBJ2-7	TGCGCCAGCAGCTTGGGAGGGACTTCTATTTACGAGCAGTACTTC	CASSLGGTSIYEQYF
many	TRBV28	12	.	TRBJ2-2	TGTGCCAGCAGCGAAATAACCGGGGAGCTGTTTTTT	CASSEITGELFF
few	TRBV12-5	13	.	TRBJ2-1	TGTGCTAGTGGTGATCCCGGGGGCTATGAGCAGTTCTTC	CASGDPGGYEQFF
.	TRBV20-1	17	TRBD1	TRBJ1-2	TGCAGTGCTAGAGATCCCCGTTTTACAGGGGAACGACGTGGCGACACCTTC	CSARDPRFTGERRGDTF
many	TRBV7-6	14	.	TRBJ1-1	TGTGCCAGCACCCTTAGTGCGGTGAACACTGAAGCTTTCTTT	CASTLSAVNTEAFF
many	TRBV6-5	11	.	TRBJ2-2	TGTGCCAGCAGTTTCCGGGGTGTGCTGTTTTTT	CASSFRGVLFF
few	TRBV28	13	.	TRBJ2-3	TGTGCCAGCAGTCGACAGATCACAGATACGCAGTATTTT	CASSRQITDTQYF
many	TRBV4-1	15	TRBD1	TRBJ1-1	TGCGCCAGCAGCCCCCAGGACAGGGTGGGTACTGAAGCTTTCTTT	CASSPQDRVGTEAFF
many	TRBV24-1	15	TRBD2	TRBJ2-5	TGTGCCACCAGTGCTTTTTGGGGGAGGGAAGAGACCCAGTACTTC	CATSAFWGREETQYF
medium-sized	TRBV28	14	TRBD2	TRBJ2-1	TGTGCCAGCGACCTTAGCGGGGGGAACAATGAGCAGTTCTTC	CASDLSGGNNEQFF
many	TRBV6-1	13	.	TRBJ1-2	TGTGCCAGCAGGGGGGGTTTTAACTATGGCTACACCTTC	CASRGGFNYGYTF
many	TRBV2	15	TRBD2	TRBJ2-1	TGTGCCAGCAGTGAATGGAGCGGGGGTATAAATGAGCAGTTCTTC	CASSEWSGGINEQFF
many	TRBV30	16	.	TRBJ1-4	TGTGCCTGGAGTGTGGGGGACGGCAGGGTCGGGGAAAAACTGTTTTTT	CAWSVGDGRVGEKLFF
.	TRBV5-1	15	.	TRBJ2-1	TGCGCCAGCAGCTTGGGCGGAGGCTCCTACAATGAGCAGTTCTTC	CASSLGGGSYNEQFF
many	TRBV12-3/TRBV12-4	14	.	TRBJ2-1	TGTGCCAGCAGGCTCCAGGCAGAATCCAATGAGCAGTTCTTC	CASRLQAESNEQFF
.	TRBV6-4	11	.	TRBJ1-1	TGTGCCAGCATTGCGGCCTTTGAAGCTTTCTTT	CASIAAFEAFF
.	TRBV20-1	14	TRBD1	TRBJ2-1	TGCAGTGCAGCAGACAGGGGGATTTACAATGAGCAGTTCTTC	CSAADRGIYNEQFF
.	TRBV19	14	TRBD1	TRBJ2-7	TGTGCCAGTAGTATAGGACAGGGGGGCAACGAGCAGTACTTC	CASSIGQGGNEQYF
many	TRBV7-9	13	.	TRBJ1-2	TGTGCCAGCAGCTCGGGACAATTCTATGGCTACACCTTC	CASSSGQFYGYTF
many	TRBV5-1	16	.	TRBJ1-1	TGCGCCAGCAGCTTACCCCCAGGCCCTTTGAACACTGAAGCTTTCTTT	CASSLPPGPLNTEAFF
many	TRBV24-1	12	.	TRBJ2-1	TGTGCCACCAGTGGTCCTCCGGGGGAGCAGTTCTTC	CATSGPPGEQFF
few	TRBV11-1	16	.	TRBJ1-1	TGTGCCAGCAGCTACCGGCCCACAGGGATGAACACTGAAGCTTTCTTT	CASSYRPTGMNTEAFF
.	TRBV11-3	13	.	TRBJ2-1	TGTGCCAGCAGCTTAGGGATTGAGAATGAGCAGTTCTTC	CASSLGIENEQFF
many	TRBV20-1	13	.	TRBJ2-1	TGCAGTGCTAGGGGGTCTCGTAACAATGAGCAGTTCTTC	CSARGSRNNEQFF
many	TRBV2	16	TRBD2	TRBJ2-3	TGTGCCAGCAGCGTCCAGATTAGCGGGGGCCAAGATACGCAGTATTTT	CASSVQISGGQDTQYF
.	TRBV19	13	.	TRBJ2-1	TGTGCCAGTAGTATGACAGAGTACAATGAGCAGTTCTTC	CASSMTEYNEQFF
many	TRBV6-2/TRBV6-3	14	.	TRBJ1-1	TGTGCCAGCAGCGATTCAGCCTGGGGCACTGAAGCTTTCTTT	CASSDSAWGTEAFF
many	TRBV20-1	14	TRBD2	TRBJ2-1	TGCAGTGCTGTACTAGTGGGAGGGCAGGATGAGCAGTTCTTC	CSAVLVGGQDEQFF
few	TRBV19	15	TRBD2	TRBJ2-1	TGTGCCAGTAGTCCCGGGACTAGCGGGAGACGTGAGCAGTTCTTC	CASSPGTSGRREQFF